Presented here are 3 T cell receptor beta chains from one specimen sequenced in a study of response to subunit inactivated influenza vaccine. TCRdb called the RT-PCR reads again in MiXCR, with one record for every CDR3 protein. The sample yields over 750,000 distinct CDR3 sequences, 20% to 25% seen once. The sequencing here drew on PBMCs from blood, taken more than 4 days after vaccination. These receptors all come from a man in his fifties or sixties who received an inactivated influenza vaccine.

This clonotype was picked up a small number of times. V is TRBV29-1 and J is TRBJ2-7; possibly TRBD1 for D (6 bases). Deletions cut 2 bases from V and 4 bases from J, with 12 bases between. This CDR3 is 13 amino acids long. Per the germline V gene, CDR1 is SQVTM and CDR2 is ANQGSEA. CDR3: CSVEYGTQYEQYF. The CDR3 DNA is TGCAGCGTTGAATATGGGACACAGTACGAGCAGTACTTC.

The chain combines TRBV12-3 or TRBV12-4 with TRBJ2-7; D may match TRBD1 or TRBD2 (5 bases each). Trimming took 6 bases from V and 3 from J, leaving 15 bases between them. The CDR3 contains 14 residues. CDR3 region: CASRLGAGNYEQYF. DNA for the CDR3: TGTGCCAGCAGACTAGGTGCAGGGAACTACGAGCAGTACTTC.

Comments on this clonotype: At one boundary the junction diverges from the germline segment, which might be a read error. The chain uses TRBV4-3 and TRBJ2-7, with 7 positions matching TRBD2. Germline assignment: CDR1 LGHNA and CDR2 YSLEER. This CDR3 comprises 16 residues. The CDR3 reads CASSQEGASGYYAQYF. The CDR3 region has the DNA TGCGCCAGCAGCCAAGAGGGTGCTAGCGGATACTACGCGCAGTACTTC.